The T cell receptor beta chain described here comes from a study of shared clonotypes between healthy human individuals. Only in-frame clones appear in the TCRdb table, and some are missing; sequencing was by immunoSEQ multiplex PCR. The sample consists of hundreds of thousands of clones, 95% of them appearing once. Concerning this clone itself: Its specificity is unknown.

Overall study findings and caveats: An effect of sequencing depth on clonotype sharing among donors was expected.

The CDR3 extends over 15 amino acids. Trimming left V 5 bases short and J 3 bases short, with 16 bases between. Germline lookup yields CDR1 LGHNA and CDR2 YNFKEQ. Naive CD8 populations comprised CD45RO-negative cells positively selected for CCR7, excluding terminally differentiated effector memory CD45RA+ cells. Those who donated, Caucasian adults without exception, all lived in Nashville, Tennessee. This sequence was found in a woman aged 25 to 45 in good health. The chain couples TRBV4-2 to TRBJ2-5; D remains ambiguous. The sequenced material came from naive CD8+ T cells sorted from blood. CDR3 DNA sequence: TGTGCCAGCAGCTCCCCCGGAATCCCCGAAGAGACCCAGTACTTC. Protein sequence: CASSSPGIPEETQYF.